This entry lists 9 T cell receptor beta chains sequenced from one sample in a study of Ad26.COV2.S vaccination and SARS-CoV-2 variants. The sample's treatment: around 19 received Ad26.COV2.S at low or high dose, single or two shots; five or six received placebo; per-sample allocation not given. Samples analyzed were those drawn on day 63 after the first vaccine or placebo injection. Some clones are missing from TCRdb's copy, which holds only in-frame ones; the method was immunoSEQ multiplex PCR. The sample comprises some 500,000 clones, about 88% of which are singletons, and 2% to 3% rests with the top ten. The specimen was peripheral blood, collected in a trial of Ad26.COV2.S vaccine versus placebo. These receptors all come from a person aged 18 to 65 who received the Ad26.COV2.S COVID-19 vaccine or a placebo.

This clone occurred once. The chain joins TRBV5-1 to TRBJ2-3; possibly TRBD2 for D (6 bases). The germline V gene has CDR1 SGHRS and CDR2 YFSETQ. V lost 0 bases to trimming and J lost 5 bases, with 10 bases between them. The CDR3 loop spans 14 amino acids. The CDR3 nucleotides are TGCGCCAGCAGCTTGGGGTCGCGGGGAGATACGCAGTATTTT. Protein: CASSLGSRGDTQYF.

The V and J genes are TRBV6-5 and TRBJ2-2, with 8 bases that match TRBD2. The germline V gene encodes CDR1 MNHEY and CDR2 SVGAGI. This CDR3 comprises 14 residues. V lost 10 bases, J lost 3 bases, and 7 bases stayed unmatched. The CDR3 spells CAIWGLVHTGELFF. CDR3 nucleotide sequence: TGTGCCATATGGGGACTAGTCCACACCGGGGAGCTGTTTTTT.

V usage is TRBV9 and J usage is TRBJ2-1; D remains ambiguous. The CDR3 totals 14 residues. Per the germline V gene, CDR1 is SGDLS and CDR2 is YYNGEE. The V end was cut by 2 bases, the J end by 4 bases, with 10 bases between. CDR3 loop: CASSVNLDYNEQFF. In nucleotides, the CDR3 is TGTGCCAGCAGCGTCAACCTAGATTACAATGAGCAGTTCTTC.

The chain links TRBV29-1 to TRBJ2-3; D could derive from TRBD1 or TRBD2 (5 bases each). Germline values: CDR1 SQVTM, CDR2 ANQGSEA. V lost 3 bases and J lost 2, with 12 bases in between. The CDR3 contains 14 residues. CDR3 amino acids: CSVEGIGATDTQYF. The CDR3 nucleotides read TGCAGCGTTGAGGGGATCGGGGCCACAGATACGCAGTATTTT.

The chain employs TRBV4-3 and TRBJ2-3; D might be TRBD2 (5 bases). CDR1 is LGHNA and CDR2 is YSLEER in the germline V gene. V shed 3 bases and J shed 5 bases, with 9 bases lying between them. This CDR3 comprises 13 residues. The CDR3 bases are TGCGCCAGCAGCCAGTGGAGGCAAGATACGCAGTATTTT. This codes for CASSQWRQDTQYF.

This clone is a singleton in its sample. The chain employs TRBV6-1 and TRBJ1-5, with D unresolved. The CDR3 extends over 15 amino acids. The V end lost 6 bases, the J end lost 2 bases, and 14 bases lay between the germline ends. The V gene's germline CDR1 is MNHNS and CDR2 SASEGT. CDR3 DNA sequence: TGTGCCAGCAGCTACCACGACATAGGCAATCAGCCCCAGCATTTT. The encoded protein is CASSYHDIGNQPQHF.

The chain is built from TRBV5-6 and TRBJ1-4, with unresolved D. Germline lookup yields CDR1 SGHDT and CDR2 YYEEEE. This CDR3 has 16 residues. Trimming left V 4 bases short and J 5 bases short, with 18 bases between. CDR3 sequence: CASSTSVLFINEKLFF. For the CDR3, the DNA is TGTGCCAGCAGCACGTCGGTTCTCTTCATAAATGAAAAACTGTTTTTT. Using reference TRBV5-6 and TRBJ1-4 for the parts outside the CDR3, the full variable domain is DAGVTQSPTHLIKTRGQQVTLRCSPKSGHDTVSWYQQALGQGPQFIFQYYEEEERQRGNFPDRFSGHQFPNYSSELNVNALLLGDSALYLCASSTSVLFINEKLFFGSGTQLSVL.

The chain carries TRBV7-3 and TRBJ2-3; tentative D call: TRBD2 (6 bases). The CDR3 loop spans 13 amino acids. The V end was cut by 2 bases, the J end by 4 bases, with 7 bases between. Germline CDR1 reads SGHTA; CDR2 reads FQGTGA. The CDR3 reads CASSLPGADTQYF. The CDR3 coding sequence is TGTGCCAGCAGCTTACCGGGAGCAGATACGCAGTATTTT.

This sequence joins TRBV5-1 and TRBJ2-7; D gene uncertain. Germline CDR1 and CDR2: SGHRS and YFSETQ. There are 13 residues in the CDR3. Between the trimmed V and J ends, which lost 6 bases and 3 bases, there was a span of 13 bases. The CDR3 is CASNRGVGYEQYF. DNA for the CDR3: TGCGCCAGCAACCGTGGGGTCGGCTACGAGCAGTACTTC.